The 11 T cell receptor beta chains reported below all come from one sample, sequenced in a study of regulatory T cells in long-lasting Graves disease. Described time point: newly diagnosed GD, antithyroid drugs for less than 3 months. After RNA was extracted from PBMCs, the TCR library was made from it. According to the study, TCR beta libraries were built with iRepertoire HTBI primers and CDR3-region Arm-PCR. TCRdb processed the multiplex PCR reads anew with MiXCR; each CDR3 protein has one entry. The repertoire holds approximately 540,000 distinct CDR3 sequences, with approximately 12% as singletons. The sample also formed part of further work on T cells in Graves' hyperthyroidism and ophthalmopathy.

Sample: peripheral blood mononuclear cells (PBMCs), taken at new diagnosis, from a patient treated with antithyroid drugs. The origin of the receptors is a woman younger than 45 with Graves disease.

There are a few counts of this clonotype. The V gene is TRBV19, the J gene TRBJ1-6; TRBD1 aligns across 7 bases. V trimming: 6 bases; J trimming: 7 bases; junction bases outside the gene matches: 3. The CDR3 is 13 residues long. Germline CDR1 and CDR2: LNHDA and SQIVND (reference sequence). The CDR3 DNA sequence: TGTGCCAGTAGGAAGACAGGGAATTCACCCCTCCACTTT. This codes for CASRKTGNSPLHF.

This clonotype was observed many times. The CDR3 sequence is CASSPGGTGSGNTIYF. CDR3 DNA: TGTGCCAGCTCACCCGGAGGGACAGGGTCTGGAAACACCATATATTTT. This chain links TRBV18 with TRBJ1-3; 9 bases match TRBD1. The CDR3 extends over 16 amino acids. Trimming took 3 bases from V and 1 from J; bases not matched to a gene: 4. CDR1 is KGHSH and CDR2 is LQKENI in the germline V gene.

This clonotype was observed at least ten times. CDR3 loop: CASRSGRVTGELFF. The CDR3 DNA reads as TGTGCCAGCAGGAGCGGGAGGGTCACCGGGGAGCTGTTTTTT. V and J are TRBV2 and TRBJ2-2, with 10 bases aligning to TRBD2. The CDR3 is made up of 14 amino acids. Per germline, CDR1 SNHLY and CDR2 FYNNEI. J was trimmed by 4 bases and V by 6 bases; bases with no gene match: 2.

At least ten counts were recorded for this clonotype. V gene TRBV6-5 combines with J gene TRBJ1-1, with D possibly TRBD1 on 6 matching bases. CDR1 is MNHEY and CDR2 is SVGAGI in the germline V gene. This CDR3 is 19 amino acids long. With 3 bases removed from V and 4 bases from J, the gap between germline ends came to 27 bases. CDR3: CASSYGRSFGTGAGTEAFF. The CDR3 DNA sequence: TGTGCCAGCAGTTATGGACGCAGCTTCGGGACGGGGGCAGGCACTGAAGCTTTCTTT.

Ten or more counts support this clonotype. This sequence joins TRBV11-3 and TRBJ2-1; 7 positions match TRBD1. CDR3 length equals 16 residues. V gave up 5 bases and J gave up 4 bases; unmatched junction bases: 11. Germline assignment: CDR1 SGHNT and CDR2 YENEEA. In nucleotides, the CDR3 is TGTGCCAGCAGCCCAGGACAGGATCCCACATACAATGAGCAGTTCTTC. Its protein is CASSPGQDPTYNEQFF.

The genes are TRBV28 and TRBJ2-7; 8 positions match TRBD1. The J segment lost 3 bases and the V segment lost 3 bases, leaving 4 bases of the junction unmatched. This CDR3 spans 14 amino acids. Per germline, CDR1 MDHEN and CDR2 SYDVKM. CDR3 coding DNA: TGTGCCAGCAGTTTGACAGGGGAGTTCTACGAGCAGTACTTC. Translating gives CASSLTGEFYEQYF. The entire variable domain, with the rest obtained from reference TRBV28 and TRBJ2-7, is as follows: DVKVTQSSRYLVKRTGEKVFLECVQDMDHENMFWYRQDPGLGLRLIYFSYDVKMKEKGDIPEGYSVSREKKERFSLILESASTNQTSMYLCASSLTGEFYEQYFGPGTRLTVT.

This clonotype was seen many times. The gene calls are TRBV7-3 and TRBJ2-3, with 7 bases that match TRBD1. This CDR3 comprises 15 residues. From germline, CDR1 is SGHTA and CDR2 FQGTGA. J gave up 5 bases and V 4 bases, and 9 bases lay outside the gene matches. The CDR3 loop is CASSSQGNGGDTQYF. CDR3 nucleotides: TGTGCCAGCAGCTCACAGGGGAATGGGGGAGATACGCAGTATTTT.

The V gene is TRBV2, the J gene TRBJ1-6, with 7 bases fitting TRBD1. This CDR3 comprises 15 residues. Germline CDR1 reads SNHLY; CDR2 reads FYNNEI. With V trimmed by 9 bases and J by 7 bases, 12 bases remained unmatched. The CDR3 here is CASRPNRGGNSPLHF. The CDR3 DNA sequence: TGTGCCAGTCGCCCGAACAGGGGCGGGAATTCACCCCTCCACTTT.

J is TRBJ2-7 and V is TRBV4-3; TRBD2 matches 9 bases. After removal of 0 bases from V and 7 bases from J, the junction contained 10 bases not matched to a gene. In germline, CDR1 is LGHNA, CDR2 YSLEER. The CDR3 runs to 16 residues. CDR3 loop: CASSQEVTSGFWEQYF. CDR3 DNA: TGCGCCAGCAGCCAAGAAGTGACTAGCGGTTTCTGGGAGCAGTACTTC.

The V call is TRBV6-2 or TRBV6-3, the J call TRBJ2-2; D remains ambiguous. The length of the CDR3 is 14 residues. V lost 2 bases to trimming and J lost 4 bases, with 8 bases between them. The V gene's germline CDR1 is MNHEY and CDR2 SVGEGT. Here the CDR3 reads CASSYVVSTGELFF. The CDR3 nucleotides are TGTGCCAGCAGTTACGTGGTTTCCACCGGGGAGCTGTTTTTT.

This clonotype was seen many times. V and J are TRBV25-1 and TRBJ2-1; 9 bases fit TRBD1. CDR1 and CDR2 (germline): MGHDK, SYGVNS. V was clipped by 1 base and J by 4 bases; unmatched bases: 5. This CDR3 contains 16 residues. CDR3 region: CASSELGTGQYNEQFF. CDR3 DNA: TGTGCCAGCAGTGAATTAGGGACAGGGCAGTACAATGAGCAGTTCTTC.